The T cell receptor (beta chain) under discussion was sequenced for a study of regulatory T cells. Whole-study findings and limits: Regulatory T cells showed the strongest V-J pair restriction and V/J gene skewing among patient repertoires.

The CDR3 extends over 12 amino acids. The germline V and J ends were trimmed by 6 bases and 6 bases, with 8 bases remaining between them. CDR1 ENHRY and CDR2 SYGVKD come from the germline V gene. On this clone itself: The antigen is unknown.

The primer mix had 52 TRBV and 13 TRBJ primers. Here immunoSEQ multiplex PCR was the method, and the copy in TCRdb shows in-frame clones only, minus some. The table lists about 17,000 clones, around 90% of them singletons. This TCR was recovered from a person aged 18 to 30 with CD3G deficiency. The chain links TRBV10-3 to TRBJ1-4; perhaps TRBD1 as D (6 bases). Material: CD8+ T cells sorted from blood. CDR3 bases: TGTGCCATCAGGGACAGCCATGAAAAACTGTTTTTT. As protein: CAIRDSHEKLFF.